The entry below describes one T cell receptor beta chain. What it binds is unknown. The record originates from a study of T cells in Graves' hyperthyroidism and ophthalmopathy. Patients aged 18 to 65 had newly diagnosed hyperthyroidism lasting under 2 months. Diagnoses rested on clinical symptoms, serum thyroxine and TRAb, thyroid ultrasound and orbital computed tomography. The source material, RNA transcripts, was used to amplify TCR beta CDR3 regions. The TCR CDR3 first-round RT-PCR relied on the HTBI primer set. TCRdb independently ran MiXCR on the multiplex PCR reads; one entry per CDR3 protein. Among roughly 420,000 distinct CDR3 sequences listed, roughly 14% were seen once. Study-wide points: Ophthalmopathy stood apart from stable hyperthyroidism in a 13 V-J model.

Germline values: CDR1 LNHDA, CDR2 SQIVND (reference sequence). CDR3 length: 14 amino acids. Trimming stripped 10 bases from V and 4 bases from J, with 19 bases between. Material for sequencing was blood. The receptor comes from a woman younger than 30 with Graves' hyperthyroidism. The chain couples TRBV19 to TRBJ1-1; no reliable D call. CDR3 residues: CATTYPGRGTEAFF. CDR3 nucleotide sequence: TGTGCCACCACATACCCGGGTCGGGGCACTGAAGCTTTCTTT.